The clone carrying this T cell receptor beta chain was seen repeatedly, ten times or more. Its specificity is not known. The entry originates in a study of naive and memory T cell subsets. Notes on the study in general: TCR transcript changes with activation or differentiation may affect this RNA method.

V gave up 2 bases and J gave up 6 bases; unmatched junction bases: 13. The CDR3 totals 16 residues. Whole blood, around 2.5 ml, came from adult healthy volunteers. Input was about 1 to 1,100 ng of DNase-treated total RNA without cell sorting. For blood and skin samples, reverse transcription used TCR alpha and beta constant primers. Four PCR rounds used nested alpha and beta constant region primers plus the SP2 primer. TCRdb itself ran the 5' RACE reads through MiXCR, one entry per CDR3 protein. The sample lists about 22,000 distinct CDR3 sequences; 3.5% to 5% were seen once. The rearrangement uses TRBV12-3 or TRBV12-4 and TRBJ2-7, with 7 bases matching TRBD2. This TCR was recovered from a male donor in good health. The CDR3 reads CASSLWAGATVGEQYF. The CDR3 bases are TGTGCCAGCAGTTTATGGGCGGGAGCGACCGTGGGCGAGCAGTACTTC.